The present TCR beta chain was sequenced within a study of shared clonotypes between healthy human individuals. Points from the study as a whole: The study found lower generation probabilities in non-shared clonotypes than in those shared by all four donors.

A remark on this clone: Its antigen is not known.

The CDR3 has 15 amino acids. Trimming took 3 bases from V and 5 from J, leaving 15 bases between them. Germline V gene sequence: CDR1 KGHSH, CDR2 LQKENI. Sequencing was performed with immunoSEQ multiplex PCR; in TCRdb, only in-frame clones are kept and a portion is missing. The repertoire holds about a million clones, with about 74% as singletons. The J gene is TRBJ2-3, the V gene TRBV18; maybe TRBD2 (5 bases). This TCR was sampled from a man in his late teens or twenties in good health. Sequencing was done on a sample of memory CD4+ T cells sorted from blood. Documented subset: CD45RA-negative fraction. CDR3 in DNA: TGTGCCAGCTCACCTCTGGGGTCAGGAGGAGATACGCAGTATTTT. It yields the protein CASSPLGSGGDTQYF.